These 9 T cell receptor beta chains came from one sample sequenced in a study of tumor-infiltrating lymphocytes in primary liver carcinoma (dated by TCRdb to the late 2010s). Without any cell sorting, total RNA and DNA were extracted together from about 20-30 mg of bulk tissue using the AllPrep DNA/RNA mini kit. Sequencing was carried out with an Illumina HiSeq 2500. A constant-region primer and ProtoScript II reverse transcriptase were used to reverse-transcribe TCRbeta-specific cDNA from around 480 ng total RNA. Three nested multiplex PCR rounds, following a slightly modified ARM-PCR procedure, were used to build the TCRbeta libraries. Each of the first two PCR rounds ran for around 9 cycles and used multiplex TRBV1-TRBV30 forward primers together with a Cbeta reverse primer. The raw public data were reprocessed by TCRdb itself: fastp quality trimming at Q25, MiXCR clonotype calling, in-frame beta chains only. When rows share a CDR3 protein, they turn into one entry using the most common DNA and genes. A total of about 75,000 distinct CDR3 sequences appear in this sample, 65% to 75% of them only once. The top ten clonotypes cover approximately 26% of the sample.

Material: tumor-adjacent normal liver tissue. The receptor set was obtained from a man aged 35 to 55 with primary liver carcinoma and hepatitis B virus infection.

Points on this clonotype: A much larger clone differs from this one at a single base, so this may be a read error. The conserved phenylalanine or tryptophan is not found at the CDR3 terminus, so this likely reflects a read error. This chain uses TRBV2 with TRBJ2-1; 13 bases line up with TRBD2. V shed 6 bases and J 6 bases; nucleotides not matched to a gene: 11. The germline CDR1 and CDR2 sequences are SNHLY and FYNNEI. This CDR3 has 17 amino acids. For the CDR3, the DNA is TGTGCCAGCAGCCCTGGACTAGCGGGGGAGGTACGCAATGAGCAGTTCCTC. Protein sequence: CASSPGLAGEVRNEQFL.

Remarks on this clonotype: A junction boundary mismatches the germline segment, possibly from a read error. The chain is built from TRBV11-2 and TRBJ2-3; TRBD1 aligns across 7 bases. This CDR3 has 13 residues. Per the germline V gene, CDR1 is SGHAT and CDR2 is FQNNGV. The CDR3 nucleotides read TGTGCCAGCAGCCTAAGAGGGGGCGATATGCAGTATTTT. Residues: CASSLRGGDMQYF.

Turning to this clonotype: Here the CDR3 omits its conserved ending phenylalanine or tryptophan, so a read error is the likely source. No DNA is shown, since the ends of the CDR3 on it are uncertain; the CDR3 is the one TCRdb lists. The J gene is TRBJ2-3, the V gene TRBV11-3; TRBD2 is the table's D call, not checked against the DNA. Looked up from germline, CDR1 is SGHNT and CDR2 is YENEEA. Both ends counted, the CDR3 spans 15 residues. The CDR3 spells CASSFSGRRTETQCY.

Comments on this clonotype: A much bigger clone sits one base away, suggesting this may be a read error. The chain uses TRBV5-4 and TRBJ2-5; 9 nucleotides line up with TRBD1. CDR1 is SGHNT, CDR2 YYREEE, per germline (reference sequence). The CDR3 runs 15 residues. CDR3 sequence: CASSSPGTGRESQYF. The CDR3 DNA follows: TGTGCCAGCAGCTCCCCCGGGACAGGGCGTGAGAGCCAGTACTTC.

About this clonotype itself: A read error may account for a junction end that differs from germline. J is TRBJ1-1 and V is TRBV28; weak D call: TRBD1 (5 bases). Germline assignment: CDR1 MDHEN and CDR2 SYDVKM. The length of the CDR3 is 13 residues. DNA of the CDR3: TGTGGCAGCAGTCGGAGGGGGAACACTGAAGCTTTCTTT. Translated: CGSSRRGNTEAFF.

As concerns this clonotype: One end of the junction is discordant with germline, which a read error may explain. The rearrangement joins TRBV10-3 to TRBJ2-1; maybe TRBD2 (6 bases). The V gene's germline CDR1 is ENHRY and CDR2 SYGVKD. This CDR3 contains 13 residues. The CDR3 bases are TGTGCCATCAGTGACGTGGGGGAGGATGAGCGGTTCTTC. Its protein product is CAISDVGEDERFF.

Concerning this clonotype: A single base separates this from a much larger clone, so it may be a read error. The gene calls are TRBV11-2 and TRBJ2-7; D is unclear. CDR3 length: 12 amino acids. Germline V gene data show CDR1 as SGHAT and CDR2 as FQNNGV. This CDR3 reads CANSLGFYEQYF. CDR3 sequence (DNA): TGTGCCAACAGCTTAGGTTTCTACGAGCAGTACTTC.

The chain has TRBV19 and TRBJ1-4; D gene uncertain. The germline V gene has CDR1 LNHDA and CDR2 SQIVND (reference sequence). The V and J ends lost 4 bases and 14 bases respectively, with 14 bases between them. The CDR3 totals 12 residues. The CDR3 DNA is TGTGCCAGTAGTACCGGATCCTACGAGCTGTTTTTT. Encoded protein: CASSTGSYELFF.

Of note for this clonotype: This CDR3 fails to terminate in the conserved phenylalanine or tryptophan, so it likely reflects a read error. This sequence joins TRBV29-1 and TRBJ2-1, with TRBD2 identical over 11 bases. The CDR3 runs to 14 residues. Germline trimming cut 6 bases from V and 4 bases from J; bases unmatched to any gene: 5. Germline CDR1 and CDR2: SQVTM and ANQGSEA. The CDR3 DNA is TGCAGCGTAGGGACTAGCGGCGGATACAATGAGCAGTTCTTA. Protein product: CSVGTSGGYNEQFL.